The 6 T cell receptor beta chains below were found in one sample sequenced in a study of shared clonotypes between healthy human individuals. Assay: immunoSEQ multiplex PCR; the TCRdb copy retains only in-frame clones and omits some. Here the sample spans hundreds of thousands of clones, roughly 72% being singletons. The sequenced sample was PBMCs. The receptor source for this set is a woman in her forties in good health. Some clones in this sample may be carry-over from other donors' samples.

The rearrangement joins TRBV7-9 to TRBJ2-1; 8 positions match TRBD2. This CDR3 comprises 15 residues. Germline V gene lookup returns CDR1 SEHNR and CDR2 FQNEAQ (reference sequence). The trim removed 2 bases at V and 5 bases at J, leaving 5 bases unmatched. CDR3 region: CASSLLSGKHNEQFF. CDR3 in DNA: TGTGCCAGCAGCTTACTTAGCGGGAAGCACAATGAGCAGTTCTTC.

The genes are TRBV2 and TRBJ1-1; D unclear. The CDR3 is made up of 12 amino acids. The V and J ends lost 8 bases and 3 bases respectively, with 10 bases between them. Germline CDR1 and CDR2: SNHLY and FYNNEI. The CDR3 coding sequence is TGTGCCAGCGGTCGGAAATACACTGAAGCTTTCTTT. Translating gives CASGRKYTEAFF.

The CDR3 loop is CASSSEEGAGYNEQFF. As DNA, the CDR3 is TGTGCCAGCAGCTCCGAGGAGGGGGCAGGGTACAATGAGCAGTTCTTC. V is TRBV7-2 and J is TRBJ2-1, with D possibly being TRBD1 (7 bases). This CDR3 is built from 16 residues. Trimming removed 4 bases from V and 4 bases from J, with 17 bases in between. Germline V gives CDR1 SGHTA, CDR2 FQGNSA.

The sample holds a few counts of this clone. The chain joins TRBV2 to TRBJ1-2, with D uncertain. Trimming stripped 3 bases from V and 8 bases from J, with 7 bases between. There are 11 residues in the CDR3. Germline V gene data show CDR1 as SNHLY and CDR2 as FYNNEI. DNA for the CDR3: TGTGCCAGCAGTGATCCCCGGGGCTACACCTTC. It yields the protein CASSDPRGYTF.

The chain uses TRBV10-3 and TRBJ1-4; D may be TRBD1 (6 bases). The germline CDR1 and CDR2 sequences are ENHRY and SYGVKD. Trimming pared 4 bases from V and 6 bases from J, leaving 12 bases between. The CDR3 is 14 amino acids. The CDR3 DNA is TGTGCCATCAGTGTTGGAGGGGGAGATGAAAAACTGTTTTTT. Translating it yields CAISVGGGDEKLFF.

The CDR3 DNA sequence: TGTGCCAGCAGTGACCCCACTAGCGGGAACGAGCAGTACTTC. Translating gives CASSDPTSGNEQYF. The genes are TRBV25-1 and TRBJ2-5, with 10 positions matching TRBD2. The tail of the sequence fits TRBJ2-7 better, so the J call may be wrong. Germline V lookup: CDR1 MGHDK, CDR2 SYGVNS. This CDR3 contains 14 residues.